The sequence of this TCR beta chain was determined in a study of T cells after yellow fever vaccination. Whole-study results and caveats: Post-booster repertoires contained most primary-vaccination clones again (about 96% CD4, less than 90% CD8).

This clonotype was picked up a small number of times. The target antigen is unknown. CDR3 length: 15 residues. V was trimmed by 1 base and J by 3 bases, leaving 10 bases between them. Germline-derived CDR1 and CDR2 are SGHTA and FQGNSA. Generation of TCR cDNA used 5'RACE template switching (which added a universal primer site and UMIs). A single record per CDR3 protein comes from TCRdb applying MiXCR to the 5' RACE reads. The sample consists of a few hundred thousand distinct CDR3 sequences, roughly 3.5% of them appearing once. The specimen was PBMCs, collected on the day of the yellow fever booster vaccination. The sequence was collected from a man younger than 35 who received the YFV17D yellow fever vaccine. This rearrangement joins TRBV7-2 to TRBJ1-5; the D gene is possibly TRBD1 (6 bases). CDR3 in amino acids: CASSLETGFNQPQHF. CDR3 nucleotide sequence: TGTGCCAGCAGCTTAGAGACAGGATTCAATCAGCCCCAGCATTTT.